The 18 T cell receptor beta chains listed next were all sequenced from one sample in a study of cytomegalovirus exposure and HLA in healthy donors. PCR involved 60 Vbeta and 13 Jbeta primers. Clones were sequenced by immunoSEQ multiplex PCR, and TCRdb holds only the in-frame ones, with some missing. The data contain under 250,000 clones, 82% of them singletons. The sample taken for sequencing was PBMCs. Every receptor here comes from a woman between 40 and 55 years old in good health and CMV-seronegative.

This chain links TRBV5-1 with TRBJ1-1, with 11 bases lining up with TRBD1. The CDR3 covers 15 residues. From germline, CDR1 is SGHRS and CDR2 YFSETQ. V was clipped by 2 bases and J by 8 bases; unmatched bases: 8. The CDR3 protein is CASSFFGTGGTEAFF. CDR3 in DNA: TGCGCCAGCAGCTTTTTTGGGACAGGGGGAACAGAAGCTTTCTTT.

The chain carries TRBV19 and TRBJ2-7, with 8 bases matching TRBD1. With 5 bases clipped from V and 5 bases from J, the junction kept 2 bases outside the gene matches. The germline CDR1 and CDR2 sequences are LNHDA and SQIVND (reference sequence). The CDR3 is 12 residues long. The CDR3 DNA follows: TGTGCCAGTAGTCCGGACAGGGACGAGCAGTACTTC. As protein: CASSPDRDEQYF.

The CDR3 DNA reads TGTGCCAGCAGCTTCCCAGGGAACACTGAAGCTTTCTTT. It specifies CASSFPGNTEAFF. The V call is TRBV7-8, the J call TRBJ1-1, with D unclear. The V gene's germline CDR1 is SGHVS and CDR2 FQNEAQ. The CDR3 contains 13 residues. Trimming shortened V by 3 bases and J by 1 base, and 6 bases separated the two germline ends.

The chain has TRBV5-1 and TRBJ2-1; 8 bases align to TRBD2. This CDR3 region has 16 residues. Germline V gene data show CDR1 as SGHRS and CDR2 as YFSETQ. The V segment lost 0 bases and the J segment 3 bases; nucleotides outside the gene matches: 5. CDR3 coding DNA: TGCGCCAGCAGCTTGGGAAATAGCGGGGACTACAATGAGCAGTTCTTC. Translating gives CASSLGNSGDYNEQFF.

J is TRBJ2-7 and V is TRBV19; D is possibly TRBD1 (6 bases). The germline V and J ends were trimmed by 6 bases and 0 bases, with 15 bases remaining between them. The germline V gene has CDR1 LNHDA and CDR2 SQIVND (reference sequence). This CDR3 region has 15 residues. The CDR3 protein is CASSLDSVLSYEQYF. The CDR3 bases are TGTGCCAGTAGCCTGGACAGCGTCCTCTCCTACGAGCAGTACTTC.

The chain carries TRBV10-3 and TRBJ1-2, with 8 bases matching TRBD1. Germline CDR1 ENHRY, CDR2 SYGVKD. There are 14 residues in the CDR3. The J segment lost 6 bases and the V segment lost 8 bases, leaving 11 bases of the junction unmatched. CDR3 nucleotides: TGTGCCATCCGTAGTGACAGGGGAGGGAATGGCTACACCTTC. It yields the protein CAIRSDRGGNGYTF.

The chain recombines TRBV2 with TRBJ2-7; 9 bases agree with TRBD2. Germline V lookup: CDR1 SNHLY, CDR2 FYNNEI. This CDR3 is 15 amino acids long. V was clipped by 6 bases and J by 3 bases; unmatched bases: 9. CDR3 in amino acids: CASRTGLATHYEQYF. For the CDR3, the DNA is TGTGCCAGCAGAACAGGACTAGCGACTCACTACGAGCAGTACTTC.

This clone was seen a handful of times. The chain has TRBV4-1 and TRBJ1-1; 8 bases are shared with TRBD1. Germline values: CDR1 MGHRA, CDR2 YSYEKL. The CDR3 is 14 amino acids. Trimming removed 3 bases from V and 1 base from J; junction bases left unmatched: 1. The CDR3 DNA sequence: TGCGCCAGCAGCCAGACAGGGGCGAACACTGAAGCTTTCTTT. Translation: CASSQTGANTEAFF.

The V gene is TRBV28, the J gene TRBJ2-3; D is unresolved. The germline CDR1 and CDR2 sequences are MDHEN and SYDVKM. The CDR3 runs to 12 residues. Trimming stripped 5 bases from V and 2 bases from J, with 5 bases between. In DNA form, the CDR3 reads TGTGCCAGCAGTCCTTACACAGATACGCAGTATTTT. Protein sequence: CASSPYTDTQYF.

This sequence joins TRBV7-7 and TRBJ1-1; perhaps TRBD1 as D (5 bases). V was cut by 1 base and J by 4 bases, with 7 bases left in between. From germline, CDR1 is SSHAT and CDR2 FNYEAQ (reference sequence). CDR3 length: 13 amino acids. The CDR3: CASSLDGGTEAFF. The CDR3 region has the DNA TGTGCCAGCAGCTTAGACGGGGGCACTGAAGCTTTCTTT.

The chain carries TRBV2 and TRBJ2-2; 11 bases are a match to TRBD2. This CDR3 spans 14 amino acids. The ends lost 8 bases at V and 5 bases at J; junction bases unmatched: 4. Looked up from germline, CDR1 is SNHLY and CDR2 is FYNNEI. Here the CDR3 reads CASDLAGGTGELFF. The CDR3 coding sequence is TGTGCCAGCGATCTAGCGGGAGGTACCGGGGAGCTGTTTTTT.

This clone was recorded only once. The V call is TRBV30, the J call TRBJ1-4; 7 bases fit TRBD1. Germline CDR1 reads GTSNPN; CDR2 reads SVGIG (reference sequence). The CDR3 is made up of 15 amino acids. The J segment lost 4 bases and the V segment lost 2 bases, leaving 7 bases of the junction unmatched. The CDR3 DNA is TGTGCCTGGAGTAAACAGGGGAACTTTAATGAAAAACTGTTTTTT. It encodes CAWSKQGNFNEKLFF.

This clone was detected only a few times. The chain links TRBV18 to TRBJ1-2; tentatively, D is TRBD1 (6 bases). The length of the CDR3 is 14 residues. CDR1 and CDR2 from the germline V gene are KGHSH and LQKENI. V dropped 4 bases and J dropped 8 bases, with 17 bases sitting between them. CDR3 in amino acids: CASSRPDPGDGYTF. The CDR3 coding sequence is TGTGCCAGCTCACGGCCAGATCCAGGGGACGGCTACACCTTC.

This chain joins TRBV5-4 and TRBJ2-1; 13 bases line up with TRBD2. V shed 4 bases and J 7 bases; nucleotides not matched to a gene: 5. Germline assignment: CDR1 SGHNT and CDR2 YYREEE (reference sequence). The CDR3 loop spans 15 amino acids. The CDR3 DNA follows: TGTGCCAGCAGCGTCGGGACTAGCGGGATTAATGAGCAGTTCTTC. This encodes CASSVGTSGINEQFF.

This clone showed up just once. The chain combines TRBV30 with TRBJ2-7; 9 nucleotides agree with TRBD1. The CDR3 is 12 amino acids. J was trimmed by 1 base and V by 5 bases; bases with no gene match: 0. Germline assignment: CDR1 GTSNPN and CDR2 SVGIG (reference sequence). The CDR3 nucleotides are TGTGCCTGGGGACAGGGGTCCTACGAGCAGTACTTC. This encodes CAWGQGSYEQYF. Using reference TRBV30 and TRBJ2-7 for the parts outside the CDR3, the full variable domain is SQTIHQWPATLVQPVGSPLSLECTVEGTSNPNLYWYRQAAGRGLQLLFYSVGIGQISSEVPQNLSASRPQDRQFILSSKKLLLSDSGFYLCAWGQGSYEQYFGPGTRLTVT.

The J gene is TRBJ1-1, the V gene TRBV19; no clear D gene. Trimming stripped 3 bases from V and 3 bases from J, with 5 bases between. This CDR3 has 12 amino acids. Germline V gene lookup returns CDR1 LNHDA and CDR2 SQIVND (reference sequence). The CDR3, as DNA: TGTGCCAGTAGTATCGGGTACACTGAAGCTTTCTTT. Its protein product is CASSIGYTEAFF.

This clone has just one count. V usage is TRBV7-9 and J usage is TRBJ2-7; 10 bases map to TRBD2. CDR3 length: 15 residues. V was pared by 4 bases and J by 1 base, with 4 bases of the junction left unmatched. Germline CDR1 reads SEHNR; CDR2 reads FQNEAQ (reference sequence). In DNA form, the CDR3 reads TGTGCCAGCAGCTCCGGACTAGCGGCTTCCTACGAGCAGTACTTC. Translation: CASSSGLAASYEQYF.

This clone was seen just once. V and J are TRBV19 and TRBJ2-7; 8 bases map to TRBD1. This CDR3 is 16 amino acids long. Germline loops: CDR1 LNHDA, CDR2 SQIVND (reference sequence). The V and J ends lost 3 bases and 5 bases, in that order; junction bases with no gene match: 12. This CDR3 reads CASSIQGAKGSDEQYF. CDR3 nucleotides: TGTGCCAGTAGTATCCAGGGGGCTAAAGGATCAGACGAGCAGTACTTC.